The present entry profiles one T cell receptor beta chain with its context. The CDR3 extends over 13 amino acids. With 7 bases clipped from V and 8 bases from J, the junction kept 6 bases outside the gene matches. CDR1 is SQVTM and CDR2 is ANQGSEA in the germline V gene. The data were taken from a study of blood T cell repertoires in COVID-19. At the level of the study: Specimens from acute and convalescent COVID-19 originated in the United States, Italy and Spain. PBMCs, B-cell-depleted T cells, or T cells were the source of the cDNA or gDNA that made up the material.

Source study methods: Reference gene primer amplification yielded estimated nucleated cell counts. The table came from immunoSEQ multiplex PCR; TCRdb's copy has only in-frame clones and leaves some out. The DNA was the basis for D and trimming; V, J and clone size are from that table. The sample includes 200,000 to 250,000 clones, around 80% seen only once; the top ten take 5.1%. This sequence was found in a human donor in a cohort sampled during active COVID-19. Sequences were obtained from peripheral blood. The V and J genes are TRBV29-1 and TRBJ2-1; 12 positions agree with TRBD1. This CDR3 reads CSGWDRGLDEQFF. The CDR3 bases are TGCAGCGGCTGGGACAGGGGGCTGGATGAGCAGTTCTTC.